A selection of T cell receptor beta chains follows, all from one sample in a study of T cell repertoires in cytomegalovirus infection. TCRdb independently ran MiXCR on the reads; one entry per CDR3 protein. The table has about 300,000 distinct CDR3 sequences, 8% to 10% seen once. The sequencing input was PBMCs. Source of these receptors: a human donor in good health (CMV status not recorded). Some clones in this sample may be carry-over from other donors' samples. Both conserved end residues are part of each CDR3. The D gene is left open where the match is weak. Size values are once, few and many counts, or a class for expanded clones, and some rows have none.

V gene	D gene	clone size	J gene	CDR3 DNA	CDR3 protein
TRBV7-8	.	many	TRBJ1-5	TGTGCCAGCAGCCCAGAGACAGATGGAGCTCAGCCCCAGCATTTT	CASSPETDGAQPQHF
TRBV28	.	few	TRBJ2-1	TGTGCCAGCAGTTCCTCCGCCCTCCCAGGGGTTGAGCAGTTCTTC	CASSSSALPGVEQFF
TRBV28	.	many	TRBJ2-3	TGTGCCAGCGGCAATACATCGCCTGGCACAGATACGCAGTATTTT	CASGNTSPGTDTQYF
TRBV20-1	TRBD1	few	TRBJ1-1	TGCAGTGCTAGAGACCGCAGGGGGCGTTACGGGTACACTGAAGCTTTCTTT	CSARDRRGRYGYTEAFF
TRBV7-2	.	many	TRBJ1-2	TGTGCCAGCAGCCGACCATTCTACTATGGCTACACCTTC	CASSRPFYYGYTF
TRBV4-3	TRBD1	many	TRBJ1-2	TGCGCCAGCAGCCAAGAGGGACAGGCCCCTAACTATGGCTACACCTTC	CASSQEGQAPNYGYTF
TRBV7-2	.	.	TRBJ1-3	TGTGCCAGCAGCTTACTAGGAACTGGAAACACCATATATTTT	CASSLLGTGNTIYF
TRBV20-1	TRBD1	many	TRBJ1-4	TGCAGTGCTAGAGCCCCAGGGACAGGGAGTGAAAAACTGTTTTTT	CSARAPGTGSEKLFF
TRBV12-3/TRBV12-4	TRBD1	many	TRBJ2-6	TGTGCCAGCAGGCCCGGCAGGGGGTACGGGGCCAACGTCCTGACTTTC	CASRPGRGYGANVLTF
TRBV5-1	TRBD1	many	TRBJ1-1	TGCGCCAGCAGCTCCATACCAAGACAGGGTACTGAAGCTTTCTTT	CASSSIPRQGTEAFF
TRBV7-2	.	many	TRBJ1-2	TGTGCCAGCAGCCCGATGCGGGACGGGAACTATGGCTACACCTTC	CASSPMRDGNYGYTF
TRBV20-1	TRBD1	many	TRBJ1-1	TGCAGTGCTTCCCGGGACAGGGGGCCTCCTGAAGCTTTCTTT	CSASRDRGPPEAFF
TRBV7-9	.	many	TRBJ2-7	TGTGCCAGCAGCTTTCTGGGTCGGGACGAGCAGTACTTC	CASSFLGRDEQYF
TRBV7-9	.	many	TRBJ1-1	TGTGCCAGCAGCTTAGCCGGGAGGCTGAACACTGAAGCTTTCTTT	CASSLAGRLNTEAFF
TRBV12-3/TRBV12-4	TRBD2	many	TRBJ2-2	TGTGCCAGCAGTTTGACGCGGGGGGCCTACACCGGGGAGCTGTTTTTT	CASSLTRGAYTGELFF
TRBV5-4	.	many	TRBJ2-3	TGTGCCAGCAGCTCGGAGATGAGGACGCCGGCTAGCACAGATACGCAGTATTTT	CASSSEMRTPASTDTQYF
TRBV7-9	.	many	TRBJ1-1	TGTGCCAGCAGCTTAGGTCCTGAACAGGGATCAAGCTTTGAAGCTTTCTTT	CASSLGPEQGSSFEAFF
TRBV7-2	.	many	TRBJ2-2	TGTGCCAGCAGCTTAACGATCACCGGGGAGCTGTTTTTT	CASSLTITGELFF
TRBV20-1	TRBD2	few	TRBJ2-7	TGCAGTGCTAGAGGTCTAGCGGGGGGCTTTACCTACGAGCAGTACTTC	CSARGLAGGFTYEQYF
TRBV5-6	.	few	TRBJ1-4	TGTGCCAGCAGATCTTCAGGGGCGCCGAATGAAAAACTGTTTTTT	CASRSSGAPNEKLFF
TRBV7-2	.	many	TRBJ1-6	TGTGCCAGCAGCTTCGAGACAGGACAACTCCACTTT	CASSFETGQLHF
TRBV14	TRBD1	few	TRBJ2-7	TGTGCCAGCAGCCAAGAATTCGGGACAGCCCTACGGGAGCAGTACTTC	CASSQEFGTALREQYF
TRBV25-1	.	many	TRBJ2-3	TGTGCCAGCAGTGAAAGGCGCAGCACAGATACGCAGTATTTT	CASSERRSTDTQYF
TRBV29-1	.	.	TRBJ2-4	TGCAGCGTTGAGGGGGGAAACATTCAGTACTTC	CSVEGGNIQYF
TRBV2	.	many	TRBJ2-2	TGTGCCAGCAGTGAAGCGGAAAGTTGGGGTCAGGGCGCCGGGGAGCTGTTTTTT	CASSEAESWGQGAGELFF
TRBV5-5	TRBD1	.	TRBJ2-5	TGTGCCAGCTCACCCAGGGGGCGCCAAGAGACCCAGTACTTC	CASSPRGRQETQYF
TRBV20-1	TRBD2	many	TRBJ2-1	TGCAGTGTAAGGGAGCTAGCGGGGCAGTTCTTC	CSVRELAGQFF
TRBV29-1	.	many	TRBJ1-4	TGCAGCGTTTCCAGAACTAATGAAAAACTGTTTTTT	CSVSRTNEKLFF
TRBV10-3	.	many	TRBJ2-1	TGTGCCATCACCCCCGGAGGGGGGAGGAATGAGCAGTTCTTC	CAITPGGGRNEQFF
TRBV7-9	TRBD1	many	TRBJ2-3	TGTGCCAGCAGTCATGCCCGGGACAGGGAAATCGCCTTT	CASSHARDREIAF
TRBV7-3	.	.	TRBJ2-1	TGTGCCAGCAGTTCAGAGAGCAATGAGCAGTTCTTC	CASSSESNEQFF
TRBV5-8	.	many	TRBJ1-1	TGTGCCAGCAGCTTGCAGGGTGCGGGATCGAGGACTGAAGCTTTCTTT	CASSLQGAGSRTEAFF
TRBV20-1	.	.	TRBJ2-5	TGCAGTGCTAGATTGGCGGGGAGAACTGGGGAGACCCAGTACTTC	CSARLAGRTGETQYF
TRBV27	TRBD1	many	TRBJ2-5	TGTGCCAGCAGCTCAGACAGGGTACGGCAAGAGACCCAGTACTTC	CASSSDRVRQETQYF
TRBV28	.	many	TRBJ2-1	TGTGCCAGCAGTTCGGACCCCCCGAAGTTCTTC	CASSSDPPKFF
TRBV29-1	TRBD1	.	TRBJ1-4	TGCAGCGTCGCTACCGGGACAGGAAGAGAAAAACTGTTTTTT	CSVATGTGREKLFF
TRBV27	.	many	TRBJ2-3	TGTGCCAGCAGTCCTTCGGTTCTCGCGGATACGCAGTATTTT	CASSPSVLADTQYF
TRBV7-8	.	many	TRBJ1-5	TGTGCCAGCAGCTTAGTCGGGGGCGGAGGATACAATCAGCCCCAGCATTTT	CASSLVGGGGYNQPQHF
TRBV15	TRBD2	many	TRBJ2-3	TGTGCCACCAGCAGGGGAGGGGTCACAGATACGCAGTATTTT	CATSRGGVTDTQYF
TRBV6-1	.	many	TRBJ2-1	TGTGCCAGCAGTGAAATGGTAGCCTACAATGAGCAGTTCTTC	CASSEMVAYNEQFF
TRBV6-1	.	many	TRBJ1-2	TGTGCCAGCAGTGAAGCGGCAGGGACACCTTATGGCTACACCTTC	CASSEAAGTPYGYTF
TRBV10-3	.	.	TRBJ1-1	TGTGCCATCAGTGGGACCAGGGGTTCTTGGAACACTGAAGCTTTCTTT	CAISGTRGSWNTEAFF
TRBV7-2	TRBD2	many	TRBJ2-1	TGTGCCAGCAGCTTAGGGGGGGCGGGGGGCCGGAATGAGCAGTTCTTC	CASSLGGAGGRNEQFF
TRBV20-1	.	few	TRBJ1-2	TGCAGTGCTGGGGGGGGGGGAGAAGGGTTTGGTGACTATGGCTACACCTTC	CSAGGGGEGFGDYGYTF
TRBV5-1	.	.	TRBJ2-3	TGCGCCAACAGCCTTGTTCCGTGGGACCCTAAGGATACGCAGTATTTT	CANSLVPWDPKDTQYF
TRBV19	.	many	TRBJ1-1	TGTGCCAGTAGTACTAATTGGGAAGAAGCTTTCTTT	CASSTNWEEAFF
TRBV6-2/TRBV6-3	.	.	TRBJ1-1	TGTGCCAGCACCTCCGAAGTCCTGAACACTGAAGCTTTCTTT	CASTSEVLNTEAFF
TRBV29-1	TRBD1	few	TRBJ1-5	TGCAGCGTTGAAGCTGGGGACAGACAGCCCCAGCATTTT	CSVEAGDRQPQHF
TRBV6-2/TRBV6-3	.	many	TRBJ1-5	TGTGCCAGCAGCTACGGGACAAATATGCCCCAGCATTTT	CASSYGTNMPQHF
TRBV9	TRBD2	.	TRBJ2-1	TGTGCCAGCAGCGGTCCGGGACTAGCGGGGTATAACAATGAGCAGTTCTTC	CASSGPGLAGYNNEQFF
TRBV14	.	many	TRBJ2-5	TGTGCCAGCAGCGAAAACCAAGAGACCCAGTACTTC	CASSENQETQYF
TRBV19	.	many	TRBJ1-2	TGTGCCAGTAGGATTCAGGCGGGGCAAGGGGATAACTATGGCTACACCTTC	CASRIQAGQGDNYGYTF
TRBV28	.	.	TRBJ1-4	TGTGCCAGCAGGCCCCGGGACGGGGCTGAAAAACTGTTTTTT	CASRPRDGAEKLFF
TRBV6-2/TRBV6-3	.	many	TRBJ1-2	TGTGCCAGCAGTTATCGGACAGTTGGCTACACCTTC	CASSYRTVGYTF
TRBV19	.	.	TRBJ2-1	TGTGCCAGTAGTAGGAGGGGCCCAAAGGATGAGCAGTTCTTC	CASSRRGPKDEQFF
TRBV7-9	.	.	TRBJ1-5	TGTGCCAGCAGCTTAGCCAGGGAAGAAGGGCAGCCCCAGCATTTT	CASSLAREEGQPQHF
TRBV5-1	.	many	TRBJ1-6	TGCGCCAGCAGGGAATCTACAAATTCACCCCTCCACTTT	CASRESTNSPLHF
TRBV7-2	TRBD1	many	TRBJ2-7	TGTGCCAGCAGCCGGACAGGGAACGAGCAGTACTTC	CASSRTGNEQYF
TRBV28	TRBD1	many	TRBJ1-3	TGTGCCAGCAGACGGCCGGGACAGGGGGAGCCCTCACCTACTTTT	CASRRPGQGEPSPTF